This record concerns one T cell receptor beta chain sequence. Its binding antigen is unknown. The method behind the library was 5' RACE. The input for every TCR library was around 3,800 ng of total RNA. For each sample, cDNA synthesis with SMARTScribe reverse transcriptase was split into eight separate reactions. Unique molecular identifiers containing a 6-nucleotide sample barcode were introduced through template switching during cDNA synthesis. Amplification of TCRalpha and TCRbeta cDNA involved two nested PCRs of approximately 16 and 9 cycles, and each PCR was followed by bead purification. Before amplification, the cDNA was treated with uracil DNA-glycosylase and purified using the QIAquick PCR purification kit. The second PCR added Illumina TruSeq-compatible adapters along with sample-specific barcodes. TapeStation and Qubit were used to check library quality and concentration, and around 4.7 ng of each library was pooled. The pooled libraries were sequenced with 2 x 100 bp reads and custom sequencing primers on an Illumina HiSeq2500 single-index Rapid Run. The source study handled its data this way. UMI-based consensus assembly with MiGEC version 1.2.6 was used to correct PCR and sequencing errors. MiXCR version 2.1.1 handled V(D)J alignment, clonotype assembly and CDR3 extraction. To normalise gene usage, clonotype sharing and MAIT/NKT TCR abundance, the analysis used the top 1000, 10 000 and 20 000 clonotypes per sample. Diversity was computed as the inverse Simpson index with the vegan R package after downsampling to 27 000 UMIs. Paired Mann-Whitney U tests were applied to discordant twin pairs, with Benjamini-Hochberg correction for multiple testing. TCRdb reprocessed the reads and assigns one entry to each CDR3 protein sequence, leaving out DNA. For this entry, the V and J calls and clone size follow TCRdb and not the study's own pipeline. This sample's table lists approximately 400,000 distinct CDR3 sequences. Jointly, the top ten make up under 3% of the sample.

For CDR1 and CDR2, the germline V gene (reference sequence) lists SGHNT and YYREEE. Its CDR3 holds 14 amino acids, cysteine through phenylalanine. The record lacks a DNA sequence. The data are from a study of monozygotic twins with inflammatory bowel disease (dated by TCRdb to about 2019). For the wider study: The complete study included around 30 monozygotic twin pairs: 19 IBD-discordant Danish pairs and nine German pairs, of which four were IBD-concordant and five were IBD-discordant. Disease-associated traits were sought mainly through comparisons between IBD patients and their genetically identical healthy co-twins within discordant pairs. Each individual had, on average, about 151 000 unique TCRalpha sequences and 181 000 unique TCRbeta sequences available for analysis.

Results the study describes overall, beyond this receptor: IBD patients shared fewer clonotypes with other individuals than healthy twins did, most markedly in patients showing signs of disease activity. The results gave no support for a single strong signal or clonotype linked to IBD. Repertoire similarity did not differ between concordant and discordant twins, possibly due to limited statistical power. Differing immunosuppressive treatments among patients may have added background noise and inter-individual variability to the repertoires. Different T cell subtypes could not be distinguished in the analysis. Measured by the inverse Simpson index, TCRbeta repertoire diversity was lower in IBD patients than in their healthy co-twins.

From each donor, a 2.5 ml peripheral blood sample was drawn into PAXgene tubes and stored at -80 degrees C. Without T cell sorting, total RNA was isolated from whole blood using the PAXgene blood miRNA kit on an automated QIAcube. Deep TCRalpha and TCRbeta repertoire profiling with unique molecular barcoding was performed on peripheral blood of monozygotic twin pairs concordant or discordant for inflammatory bowel disease. Smoking habits were recorded for all twin pairs, and individuals were classified as current, former or never smokers. The chain joins TRBV5-4 to TRBJ2-2. Input material: blood. The receptor was isolated from a human donor with ulcerative colitis or Crohn's disease, or a healthy co-twin of an affected twin (not recorded which). The CDR3 protein: CASSLIANTGELFF.